The 3 T cell receptor beta chains in this list originate from one sample, sequenced in a study of Graves' ophthalmopathy and Graves' hyperthyroidism (dated by TCRdb to the late 2010s). Sequencing took place on an Illumina HiSeq 2000. TCR beta CDR3 regions were amplified from RNA transcripts for repertoire sequencing. The first round was an RT-PCR using HTBI primers with the Qiagen OneStep RT-PCR kit, and this first round was followed by a second-round multiplex PCR, then size selection and purification. The public reads were reanalyzed by TCRdb: fastp trimming at Q25, MiXCR alignment, in-frame beta chains only. Rows matching on CDR3 protein sequence are summarized as one entry with the most common DNA and genes. This sample gives hundreds of thousands of distinct CDR3 sequences in total; about 41% of them show up just once. The ten largest clones take up more than 2.5% of the sample. The source material was peripheral blood. The source of these receptors is an adult man with Graves' ophthalmopathy.

Turning to this clonotype: The junction departs from the called germline gene at one end, perhaps through a read error. The CDR3 is CASSLGRNTGELSW. CDR3 coding DNA: TGTGCCAGCAGCTTGGGGCGGAACACCGGGGAGCTGTCTTGG. This sequence joins TRBV7-3 and TRBJ2-2; D may be TRBD1 or TRBD2 (5 bases each). The CDR3 loop spans 14 amino acids. The germline gives CDR1 SGHTA, CDR2 FQGTGA.

This chain connects TRBV7-9 to TRBJ1-4; D might be TRBD1 (6 bases). Trimming took off 5 bases at V and 10 bases at J, with 17 bases between the two ends. This CDR3 has 14 amino acids. Germline-derived CDR1 and CDR2 are SEHNR and FQNEAQ (reference sequence). As DNA, the CDR3 is TGTGCCAGCAGCACCTTACAGGGCAGTGGAAAACTGTTTTTT. Amino acids: CASSTLQGSGKLFF. Supplemented by reference TRBV7-9 and TRBJ1-4, the full variable domain reads DTGVSQNPRHKITKRGQNVTFRCDPISEHNRLYWYRQTLGQGPEFLTYFQNEAQLEKSRLLSDRFSAERPKGSFSTLEIQRTEQGDSAMYLCASSTLQGSGKLFFGSGTQLSVL.

This clonotype was observed at least ten times. The chain links TRBV2 to TRBJ1-1, with a weak D call TRBD1 (6 bases). This CDR3 has 14 residues. Trimming shortened V by 1 base and J by 5 bases, and 11 bases separated the two germline ends. CDR1 and CDR2 from the germline V gene are SNHLY and FYNNEI. In DNA form, the CDR3 reads TGTGCCAGCAGTGAAGGGGGGGCGAGGACTGAAGCTTTCTTT. It is translated as CASSEGGARTEAFF.